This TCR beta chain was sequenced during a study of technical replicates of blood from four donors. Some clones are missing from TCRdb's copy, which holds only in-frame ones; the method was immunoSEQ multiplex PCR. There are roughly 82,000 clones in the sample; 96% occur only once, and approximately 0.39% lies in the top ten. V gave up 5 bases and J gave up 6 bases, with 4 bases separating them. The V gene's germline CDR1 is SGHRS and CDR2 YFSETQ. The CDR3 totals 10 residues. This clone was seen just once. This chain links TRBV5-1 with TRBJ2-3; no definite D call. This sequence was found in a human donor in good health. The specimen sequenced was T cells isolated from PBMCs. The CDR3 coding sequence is TGCGCCAGCAGGGGCGATACGCAGTATTTT. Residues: CASRGDTQYF.